Listed here are 15 T cell receptor beta chains from one sample, sequenced in a study of neurological immune-mediated disorders. TCRdb re-called the 5' RACE reads with MiXCR, one entry per CDR3 protein. The data show under 90,000 distinct CDR3 sequences, with roughly 10% seen just once and 1.5% to 2% held by the top ten. Specimen: PBMCs. The receptors shown here come from a middle-aged man in good health.

This clonotype was counted at least ten times. V is TRBV5-1 and J is TRBJ2-3, with 9 bases lining up with TRBD1. After removal of 5 bases from V and 6 bases from J, the junction contained 10 bases not matched to a gene. CDR3 length equals 15 residues. Germline values: CDR1 SGHRS, CDR2 YFSETQ. The DNA of the CDR3 is TGCGCCAGCAGGGACAGGGGTACCCGGGAGGATACGCAGTATTTT. Translating it yields CASRDRGTREDTQYF.

Ten or more counts support this clonotype. V usage is TRBV3-1 and J usage is TRBJ1-2; D is perhaps TRBD1 (5 bases). CDR1 is LGHDT and CDR2 is YNNKEL in the germline V gene (reference sequence). The CDR3 extends over 14 amino acids. V was trimmed by 4 bases and J by 3 bases, leaving 12 bases between them. The CDR3 reads CASSRNSGYYGYTF. CDR3 in DNA: TGTGCCAGCAGCCGAAACTCAGGGTACTATGGCTACACCTTC.

This clonotype was seen at least ten times. The V and J genes are TRBV5-1 and TRBJ1-6, with TRBD1 identical over 9 bases. The CDR3 spans 16 residues. V was clipped by 6 bases and J by 10 bases; unmatched bases: 14. Germline CDR1 reads SGHRS; CDR2 reads YFSETQ. The CDR3 bases are TGCGCCAGCACCGAAAGACCGGGACAGGGAAACTCACCCCTCCACTTT. Amino acid sequence: CASTERPGQGNSPLHF.

This clonotype was observed at least ten times. The rearrangement joins TRBV20-1 to TRBJ2-7; D tentatively reads TRBD1 or TRBD2 (5 bases each). The CDR3 runs to 12 residues. V shed 5 bases and J shed 0 bases, with 8 bases lying between them. Germline V gene sequence: CDR1 DFQATT, CDR2 SNEGSKA (reference sequence). CDR3 bases: TGCAGTGCTGTGGGACCCTCCTACGAGCAGTACTTC. Encoded protein: CSAVGPSYEQYF.

This clonotype was seen repeatedly, ten times or more. The chain links TRBV12-3 or TRBV12-4 to TRBJ2-7; 7 bases fit TRBD2. With V trimmed by 4 bases and J by 3 bases, 3 bases remained unmatched. This CDR3 has 13 amino acids. The CDR3 DNA is TGTGCCAGCAGTTCCCCGGGGGGCTACGAGCAGTACTTC. It encodes CASSSPGGYEQYF.

Ten or more counts support this clonotype. The chain combines TRBV20-1 with TRBJ2-2; 10 bases fit TRBD2. The CDR3 runs 15 residues. From germline, CDR1 is DFQATT and CDR2 SNEGSKA (reference sequence). V lost 1 base, J lost 5 bases, and 4 bases stayed unmatched. The CDR3 protein is CSARGRAGGTGELFF. DNA of the CDR3: TGCAGTGCTAGAGGGCGAGCGGGAGGGACCGGGGAGCTGTTTTTT.

This clonotype showed up many times. The gene calls are TRBV5-1 and TRBJ2-1; TRBD1 matches at 7 bases. The junction had 10 bases not matched to a gene; V was cut back by 4 bases and J by 3 bases. The germline gives CDR1 SGHRS, CDR2 YFSETQ. The CDR3 consists of 16 residues. The CDR3 loop is CASSEQGSGGYNEQFF. Here the CDR3 DNA reads TGCGCCAGCAGCGAACAGGGGAGCGGAGGCTACAATGAGCAGTTCTTC. The whole variable domain, remainder taken from reference TRBV5-1 and TRBJ2-1, is KAGVTQTPRYLIKTRGQQVTLSCSPISGHRSVSWYQQTPGQGLQFLFEYFSETQRNKGNFPGRFSGRQFSNSRSEMNVSTLELGDSALYLCASSEQGSGGYNEQFFGPGTRLTVL.

At least ten counts were recorded for this clonotype. The genes are TRBV29-1 and TRBJ2-1; D unclear. This CDR3 is built from 14 residues. CDR1 and CDR2 from the germline V gene are SQVTM and ANQGSEA. V lost 6 bases and J 8 bases, leaving 20 bases between the germline ends. CDR3 region: CSVLRWEGYDEQFF. For the CDR3, the DNA is TGCAGCGTGCTGAGGTGGGAAGGGTACGATGAGCAGTTCTTC.

This clonotype was observed many times. CDR3 nucleotides: TGTGCCAGCAGCCAAGATCGCAGCGGGGAGCTGTTTTTT. Its protein product is CASSQDRSGELFF. The chain is built from TRBV14 and TRBJ2-2; no clear D. Germline CDR1 and CDR2: SGHDN and FVKESK. The CDR3 totals 13 residues. V gave up 0 bases and J gave up 7 bases, with 6 bases separating them.

This clonotype was seen at least ten times. This sequence joins TRBV30 and TRBJ2-5; 9 nucleotides line up with TRBD2. V lost 4 bases to trimming and J lost 5 bases; unmatched junction nucleotides: 2. The CDR3 is 12 amino acids. Germline assignment: CDR1 GTSNPN and CDR2 SVGIG (reference sequence). CDR3 sequence: CAWTSGAETQYF. The CDR3 DNA reads TGTGCCTGGACTAGCGGGGCCGAGACCCAGTACTTC.

This clonotype has a count of ten or more. The J gene is TRBJ2-2, the V gene TRBV6-5, with D possibly matching TRBD1 (5 bases). In germline, CDR1 is MNHEY, CDR2 SVGAGI. Trimming stripped 8 bases from V and 4 bases from J, with 14 bases between. The CDR3 runs to 14 residues. The CDR3, as DNA: TGTGCCAGCGGGGCACAAACCTTCACCGGGGAGCTGTTTTTT. Translation gives CASGAQTFTGELFF.

This chain connects TRBV6-1 to TRBJ2-3, with 7 bases that match TRBD1. The CDR3 length is 14 residues. V gave up 6 bases and J gave up 4 bases; unmatched junction bases: 7. CDR1 and CDR2 from the germline V gene are MNHNS and SASEGT. In DNA, the CDR3 is TGTGCCAGCAGCGGGACAGCGGCCCCAGATACGCAGTATTTT. As protein: CASSGTAAPDTQYF.

CDR3 bases: TGTGCCAGCAGTGGGACTAGCGTTACGAGCTCCTACAATGAGCAGTTCTTC. Protein product: CASSGTSVTSSYNEQFF. This chain uses TRBV2 with TRBJ2-1; 9 bases map to TRBD2. CDR3 length: 17 residues. The trim removed 4 bases at V and 0 bases at J, leaving 7 bases unmatched. Germline V gene sequence: CDR1 SNHLY, CDR2 FYNNEI.

This clonotype was recorded many times. V gene TRBV7-3 combines with J gene TRBJ2-1, with TRBD2 matching 9 bases. J gave up 2 bases and V 5 bases, and 4 bases lay outside the gene matches. In germline, CDR1 is SGHTA, CDR2 FQGTGA. The CDR3 is 15 residues long. CDR3 in amino acids: CASSPQRGAYNEQFF. CDR3 coding DNA: TGTGCCAGCAGCCCCCAGCGGGGGGCCTACAATGAGCAGTTCTTC.

This clonotype occurred many times. The chain employs TRBV7-2 and TRBJ2-2, with TRBD2 as a possible D gene (6 bases). This CDR3 contains 12 residues. Germline V lookup: CDR1 SGHTA, CDR2 FQGNSA. Deletions cut 4 bases from V and 9 bases from J, with 9 bases between. The CDR3 coding sequence is TGTGCCAGCAGCTGGGGGGAGTGGGAGCTGTTTTTT. It yields the protein CASSWGEWELFF. The whole variable domain, filled in from reference TRBV7-2 and TRBJ2-2, reads GAGVSQSPSNKVTEKGKDVELRCDPISGHTALYWYRQSLGQGLEFLIYFQGNSAPDKSGLPSDRFSAERTGGSVSTLTIQRTQQEDSAVYLCASSWGEWELFFGEGSRLTVL.